This T cell receptor beta chain was documented in a study of cytomegalovirus exposure and HLA in healthy donors. Study summary: Earlier, 100 million or so unique TCR beta sequences were recovered from some 200 million T cells by an analysis. Overall study findings and caveats: A later analysis linked some 17,000 TCR beta sequences to HLA alleles at 0.05 false discovery rate.

Primers for the PCR totalled 60 Vbeta and 13 Jbeta. As processed by the authors: Per a later analysis, the number of unique TCR beta chains was approximately 80 million, of which 10 million to 11 million were shared. The method was immunoSEQ multiplex PCR; TCRdb's version includes in-frame clones alone and lacks a portion of them. V and J calls plus clone size are reproduced from that table; the DNA served to infer D and trimming. The sample lists around 140,000 clones; roughly 79% were seen once. With respect to this clone: Antigen unknown.

Likely unrecorded immune exposures existed in these nominally healthy donors. CDR3 length: 15 residues. J was trimmed by 3 bases and V by 3 bases; bases with no gene match: 7. The germline gives CDR1 MDHEN, CDR2 SYDVKM. The gene calls are TRBV28 and TRBJ1-1, with 7 bases that match TRBD1. The sequence was obtained from a woman in her thirties or forties in good health and CMV-seronegative. What was sequenced was PBMCs. CDR3 residues: CASSFGDRLDTEAFF. CDR3 bases: TGTGCCAGCAGTTTCGGGGACAGACTGGACACTGAAGCTTTCTTT. The variable domain in full, with the rest retrieved from reference TRBV28 and TRBJ1-1, is DVKVTQSSRYLVKRTGEKVFLECVQDMDHENMFWYRQDPGLGLRLIYFSYDVKMKEKGDIPEGYSVSREKKERFSLILESASTNQTSMYLCASSFGDRLDTEAFFGQGTRLTVV.